This is a list of T cell receptor beta chains from one sample in a study of neoadjuvant anti-PD-1 for oral cavity cancer. Only in-frame clones appear in the TCRdb table, and some are missing; sequencing was by immunoSEQ multiplex PCR. Counted here are roughly 34,000 clones, around nine tenths occurring once; the ten biggest clones make up about 3.5%. The material was PBMCs, obtained before nivolumab (anti-PD-1) treatment. The origin of the receptors is a person aged 35-79 years with oral cavity squamous cell carcinoma. CDR3s include the opening cysteine and the closing phenylalanine or tryptophan. Fields, in order: D gene, J gene, V gene, clone size, CDR3 protein, CDR3 DNA. D genes are given only for firm matches. The size entry is marked missing in some rows and otherwise reads once, few, many or a size class.

TRBD1 | TRBJ2-5 | TRBV7-6 | NA | CASSFVDIEGTGEETQYF | TGTGCCAGCAGCTTCGTCGACATCGAGGGGACAGGGGAAGAGACCCAGTACTTC
NA | TRBJ1-6 | TRBV27 | NA | CASSQRQNTNSPLHF | TGTGCCAGCAGTCAACGACAGAATACTAATTCACCCCTCCACTTT
NA | TRBJ1-6 | TRBV6-1 | NA | CASSEADGNNSPLHF | TGTGCCAGCAGTGAAGCGGACGGAAATAATTCACCCCTCCACTTT
NA | TRBJ2-7 | TRBV2 | NA | CASSALGYEQYF | TGTGCCAGCTCCGCCCTAGGATACGAGCAGTACTTC
TRBD1 | TRBJ1-2 | TRBV13 | NA | CASTYAQGAGGYTF | TGTGCCAGCACATACGCACAGGGGGCGGGCGGCTACACCTTC
NA | TRBJ2-5 | TRBV7-2 | NA | CASTLGGLTETQYF | TGTGCCAGCACCTTAGGAGGGCTCACAGAGACCCAGTACTTC
NA | TRBJ1-2 | TRBV9 | NA | CASSAGGGLDGYTF | TGTGCCAGCAGCGCTGGTGGGGGTTTAGATGGCTACACCTTC
NA | TRBJ1-1 | TRBV10-3 | NA | CAIAPGQNTEAFF | TGTGCCATCGCGCCGGGACAGAACACTGAAGCTTTCTTT
TRBD1 | TRBJ2-7 | TRBV7-9 | few | CASSSPTGPFSSYEQYF | TGTGCCAGCAGCTCACCGACAGGGCCCTTCTCCTCCTACGAGCAGTACTTC
TRBD1 | TRBJ1-6 | TRBV15 | NA | CATSRDWQGAYNSPLHF | TGTGCCACCAGCAGAGATTGGCAGGGGGCTTATAATTCACCCCTCCACTTT
NA | TRBJ2-1 | TRBV15 | once | CATRKDLDSYNEQFF | TGTGCCACCAGGAAAGACTTAGACTCCTACAATGAGCAGTTCTTC
NA | TRBJ1-5 | TRBV19 | NA | CASSQSSNQPQHF | TGTGCCAGTAGTCAGTCGAGCAATCAGCCCCAGCATTTT
TRBD1 | TRBJ1-6 | TRBV11-3 | NA | CASSSGTVNSPLHF | TGTGCCAGCAGCTCCGGGACAGTTAATTCACCCCTCCACTTT
NA | TRBJ1-1 | TRBV7-2 | few | CASSSEGLNTEAFF | TGTGCCAGCAGCTCAGAGGGTTTAAACACTGAAGCTTTCTTT
NA | TRBJ2-3 | TRBV2 | NA | CASGLGTRADTQYF | TGTGCCAGCGGTTTGGGGACCAGGGCAGATACGCAGTATTTT
NA | TRBJ1-2 | TRBV4-3 | NA | CASSREQRSYGYTF | TGCGCCAGCAGCCGAGAACAGCGGAGCTATGGCTACACCTTC
NA | TRBJ1-6 | TRBV30 | once | CAWSARDASPLHF | TGTGCCTGGAGTGCCCGGGACGCGTCACCCCTCCACTTT
TRBD2 | TRBJ2-3 | TRBV7-2 | NA | CASSSRTSGGTDTQYF | TGTGCCAGCAGCTCGCGGACTAGCGGGGGCACAGATACGCAGTATTTT
TRBD1 | TRBJ2-7 | TRBV6-5 | NA | CASPGWQGAWEQYF | TGTGCCAGCCCCGGGTGGCAGGGGGCGTGGGAGCAGTACTTC
TRBD1 | TRBJ1-2 | TRBV5-6 | NA | CASSLTKRDRPYGYTF | TGTGCCAGCAGCCTAACTAAACGGGACAGGCCCTATGGCTACACCTTC
TRBD1 | TRBJ1-1 | TRBV30 | NA | CAWSSGSGGSEAFF | TGTGCCTGGAGTTCCGGCTCAGGGGGGTCCGAAGCTTTCTTT
TRBD1 | TRBJ2-7 | TRBV5-4 | once | CASSPGQGRGEQYF | TGTGCCAGCAGCCCCGGACAGGGTAGAGGCGAGCAGTACTTC
TRBD1 | TRBJ2-5 | TRBV27 | few | CASSPDRGRETQYF | TGTGCCAGCAGTCCGGACAGGGGGAGGGAGACCCAGTACTTC
NA | TRBJ2-2 | TRBV7-2 | NA | CASSQRDWHTGELFF | TGTGCCAGCAGCCAACGGGACTGGCACACCGGGGAGCTGTTTTTT
NA | TRBJ2-1 | TRBV29-1 | NA | CSVDRGYNEQFF | TGCAGCGTTGACAGGGGCTACAATGAGCAGTTCTTC
NA | TRBJ1-4 | TRBV2 | NA | CASRQGVEKLFF | TGTGCCAGCAGACAGGGCGTCGAAAAACTGTTTTTT
NA | TRBJ2-5 | TRBV5-1 | NA | CASSFRETQETQYF | TGCGCCAGCAGCTTCCGGGAAACACAAGAGACCCAGTACTTC
NA | TRBJ2-2 | TRBV6-1 | NA | CASNYLNTGELFF | TGTGCCAGCAACTACCTGAACACCGGGGAGCTGTTTTTT
TRBD2 | TRBJ2-5 | TRBV5-4 | NA | CASSLRGGPAKTQYF | TGTGCCAGCAGCTTACGCGGGGGGCCGGCGAAGACCCAGTACTTC
TRBD1 | TRBJ1-6 | TRBV6-5 | NA | CASSWTRGLYNSPLHF | TGTGCCAGCAGTTGGACCAGGGGGCTCTATAATTCACCCCTCCACTTT
TRBD1 | TRBJ2-2 | TRBV2 | NA | CASSWDSLRELFF | TGTGCCAGCAGTTGGGACAGCCTACGGGAGCTGTTTTTT
NA | TRBJ1-1 | TRBV10-2 | NA | CATTGLMNTEAFF | TGCGCCACTACAGGGCTCATGAACACTGAAGCTTTCTTT
TRBD1 | TRBJ1-1 | TRBV27 | NA | CASSLENRGTEAFF | TGTGCCAGCAGTTTAGAAAACAGGGGAACTGAAGCTTTCTTT
NA | TRBJ1-2 | TRBV25-1 | few | CASSAGTVNYGYTF | TGTGCCAGCAGTGCTGGGACGGTGAACTATGGCTACACCTTC
NA | TRBJ2-7 | TRBV6-4 | few | CASSVGVDEQYF | TGTGCCAGCAGTGTCGGGGTTGACGAGCAGTACTTC
TRBD1 | TRBJ2-3 | TRBV9 | NA | CASSGQGRDTQYF | TGTGCCAGCAGCGGACAGGGAAGAGATACGCAGTATTTT
NA | TRBJ2-2 | TRBV5-1 | NA | CASSLDGTGELFF | TGCGCCAGCAGCTTGGACGGGACCGGGGAGCTGTTTTTT
TRBD1 | TRBJ2-5 | TRBV11-2 | once | CASSVDRAETQYF | TGTGCCAGCAGCGTAGACAGGGCGGAGACCCAGTACTTC
NA | TRBJ2-3 | TRBV5-1 | NA | CASSGGPWGTDTQYF | TGCGCCAGCAGCGGCGGCCCCTGGGGCACAGATACGCAGTATTTT
NA | TRBJ1-1 | TRBV7-3 | NA | CASSLTRNTEAFF | TGTGCCAGCAGCTTAACAAGGAACACTGAAGCTTTCTTT
NA | TRBJ1-2 | TRBV29-1 | NA | CSVALGFNYGYTF | TGCAGCGTGGCTTTGGGGTTTAACTATGGCTACACCTTC
TRBD1 | TRBJ2-2 | TRBV11-3 | NA | CASRRDRGTGELFF | TGTGCCAGCAGACGTGACAGGGGCACCGGGGAGCTGTTTTTT
TRBD2 | TRBJ2-3 | TRBV7-2 | NA | CASSRRGGAWNTDTQYF | TGTGCCAGCAGTCGCCGCGGGGGGGCCTGGAACACAGATACGCAGTATTTT
NA | TRBJ1-5 | TRBV5-4 | NA | CASSRDGGNQPQHF | TGTGCCAGCAGCCGGGATGGGGGCAATCAGCCCCAGCATTTT
TRBD1 | TRBJ1-6 | TRBV27 | NA | CASSFSGTVGSPLHF | TGTGCCAGCAGTTTCTCCGGGACAGTAGGTTCACCCCTCCACTTT
NA | TRBJ2-7 | TRBV29-1 | NA | CSVEVGSRSSYEQYF | TGCAGCGTTGAAGTAGGCAGCCGGAGCTCCTACGAGCAGTACTTC
TRBD1 | TRBJ1-5 | TRBV19 | few | CASSGTGGNQPQHF | TGTGCCAGTAGTGGGACAGGAGGCAATCAGCCCCAGCATTTT
TRBD1 | TRBJ1-6 | TRBV5-1 | NA | CASSFSERQGIRSPLHF | TGCGCCAGCAGCTTTTCCGAGAGACAGGGTATTCGATCACCCCTCCACTTT